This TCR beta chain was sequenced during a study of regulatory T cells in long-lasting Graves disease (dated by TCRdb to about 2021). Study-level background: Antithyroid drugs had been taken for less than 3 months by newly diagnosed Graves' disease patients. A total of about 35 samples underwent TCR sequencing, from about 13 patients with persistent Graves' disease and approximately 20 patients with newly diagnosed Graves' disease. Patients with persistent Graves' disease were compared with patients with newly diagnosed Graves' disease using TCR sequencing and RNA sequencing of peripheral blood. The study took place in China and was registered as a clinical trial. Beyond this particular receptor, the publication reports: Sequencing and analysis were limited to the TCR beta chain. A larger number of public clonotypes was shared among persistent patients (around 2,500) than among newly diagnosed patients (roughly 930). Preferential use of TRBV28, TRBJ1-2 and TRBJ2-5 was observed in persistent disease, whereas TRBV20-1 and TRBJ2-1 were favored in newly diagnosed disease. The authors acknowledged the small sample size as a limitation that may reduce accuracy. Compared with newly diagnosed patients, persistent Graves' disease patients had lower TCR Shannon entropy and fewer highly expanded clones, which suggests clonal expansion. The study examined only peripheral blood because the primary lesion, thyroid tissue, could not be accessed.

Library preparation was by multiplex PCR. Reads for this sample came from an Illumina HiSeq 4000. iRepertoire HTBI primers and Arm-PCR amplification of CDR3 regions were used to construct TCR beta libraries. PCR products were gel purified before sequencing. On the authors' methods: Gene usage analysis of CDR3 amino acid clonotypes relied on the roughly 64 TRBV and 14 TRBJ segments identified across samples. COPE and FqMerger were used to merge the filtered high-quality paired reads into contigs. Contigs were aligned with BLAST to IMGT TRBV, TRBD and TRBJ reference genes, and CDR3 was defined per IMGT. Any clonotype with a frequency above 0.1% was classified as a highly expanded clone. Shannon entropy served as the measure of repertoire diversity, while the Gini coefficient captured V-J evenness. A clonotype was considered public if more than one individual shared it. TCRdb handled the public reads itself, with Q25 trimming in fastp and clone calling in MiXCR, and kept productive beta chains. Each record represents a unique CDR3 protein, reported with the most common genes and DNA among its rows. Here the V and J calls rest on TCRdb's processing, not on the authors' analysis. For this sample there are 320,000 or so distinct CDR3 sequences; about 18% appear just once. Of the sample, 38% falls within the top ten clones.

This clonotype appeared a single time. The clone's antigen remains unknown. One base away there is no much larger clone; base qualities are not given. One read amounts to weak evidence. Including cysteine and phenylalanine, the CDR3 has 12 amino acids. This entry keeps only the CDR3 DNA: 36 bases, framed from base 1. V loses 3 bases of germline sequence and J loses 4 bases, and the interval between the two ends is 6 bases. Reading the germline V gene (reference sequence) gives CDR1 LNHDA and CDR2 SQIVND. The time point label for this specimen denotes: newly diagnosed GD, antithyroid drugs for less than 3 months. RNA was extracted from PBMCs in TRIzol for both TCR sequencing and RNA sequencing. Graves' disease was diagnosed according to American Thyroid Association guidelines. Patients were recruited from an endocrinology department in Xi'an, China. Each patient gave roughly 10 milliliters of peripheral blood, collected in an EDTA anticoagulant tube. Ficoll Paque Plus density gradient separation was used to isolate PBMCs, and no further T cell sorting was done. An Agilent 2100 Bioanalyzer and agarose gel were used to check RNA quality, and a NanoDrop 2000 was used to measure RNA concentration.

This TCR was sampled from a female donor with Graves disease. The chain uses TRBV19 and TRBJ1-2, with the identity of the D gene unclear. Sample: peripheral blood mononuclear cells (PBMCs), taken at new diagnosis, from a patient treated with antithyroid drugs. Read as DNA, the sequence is TGTGCCAGTAGTATCTCTCCCTATGGCTACACCTTC. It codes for CASSISPYGYTF. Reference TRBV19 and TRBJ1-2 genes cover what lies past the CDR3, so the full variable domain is DGGITQSPKYLFRKEGQNVTLSCEQNLNHDAMYWYRQDPGQGLRLIYYSQIVNDFQKGDIAEGYSVSREKKESFPLTVTSAQKNPTAFYLCASSISPYGYTFGSGTRLTVV.